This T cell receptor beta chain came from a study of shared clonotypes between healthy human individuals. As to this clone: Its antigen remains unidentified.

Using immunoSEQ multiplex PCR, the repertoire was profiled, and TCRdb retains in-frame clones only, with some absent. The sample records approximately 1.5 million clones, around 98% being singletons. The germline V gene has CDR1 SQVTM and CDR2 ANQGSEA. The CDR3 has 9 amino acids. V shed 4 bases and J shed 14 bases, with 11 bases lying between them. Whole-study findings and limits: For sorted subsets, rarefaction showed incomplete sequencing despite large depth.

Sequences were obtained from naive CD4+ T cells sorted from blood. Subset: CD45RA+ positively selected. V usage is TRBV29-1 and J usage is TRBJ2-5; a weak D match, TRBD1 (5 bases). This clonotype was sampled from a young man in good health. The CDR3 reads CSVGGAPYF. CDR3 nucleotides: TGCAGCGTTGGGGGCGCCCCTTACTTC.